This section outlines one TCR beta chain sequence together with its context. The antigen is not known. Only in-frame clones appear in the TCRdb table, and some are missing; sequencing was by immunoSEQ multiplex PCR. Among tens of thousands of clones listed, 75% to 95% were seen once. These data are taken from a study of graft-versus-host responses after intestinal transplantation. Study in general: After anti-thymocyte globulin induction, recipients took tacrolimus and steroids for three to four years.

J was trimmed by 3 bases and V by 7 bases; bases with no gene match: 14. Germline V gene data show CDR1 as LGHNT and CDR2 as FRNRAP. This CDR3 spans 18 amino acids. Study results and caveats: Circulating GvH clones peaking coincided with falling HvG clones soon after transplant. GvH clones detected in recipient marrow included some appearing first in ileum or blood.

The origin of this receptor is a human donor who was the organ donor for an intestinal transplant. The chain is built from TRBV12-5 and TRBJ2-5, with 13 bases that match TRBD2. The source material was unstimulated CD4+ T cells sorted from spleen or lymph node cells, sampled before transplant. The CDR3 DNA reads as TGTGCTAGTGCCAAGGGAATACTAGCGGGGGGGCTCGAAGAGACCCAGTACTTC. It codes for CASAKGILAGGLEETQYF.